The rows below give T cell receptor beta chains drawn from one sample of a study of human T cells and chemical hapten exposure. Via MiXCR, TCRdb re-called the RACE reads, giving one row per CDR3 protein. The data contain some 110,000 distinct CDR3 sequences, about 12% of them singletons. The sequenced sample was whole blood, obtained in connection with sensitization to the hapten diphenylcyclopropenone (DPC). The receptors stem from a woman between 50 and 59 years old with alopecia areata. Some clones in this sample may be carry-over from other donors' samples. CDR3s include the opening cysteine and the closing phenylalanine or tryptophan. D genes are given only for firm matches. A row's size may be missing; if present it is once, few, many or a size class.

clone_size	d_call	v_call	j_call	cdr3_nt	cdr3_aa
-	-	TRBV28	TRBJ2-1	TGTGCCAGCAGTTTCTCCGCCAGTGAGCAGTTCTTC	CASSFSASEQFF
many	-	TRBV3-1	TRBJ2-5	TGTGCCAGCAGCCAAGATGGGCTAGCGCGAGAGACCCAGTACTTC	CASSQDGLARETQYF
-	-	TRBV11-2	TRBJ2-1	TGTGCCAGCAGCTTAGATCCAGGGGGGAATGAGCAGTTCTTC	CASSLDPGGNEQFF
few	TRBD1	TRBV20-1	TRBJ1-3	TGCAGTGCTAGCGAGGACAGGGTGGGAAACACCATATATTTT	CSASEDRVGNTIYF
few	-	TRBV20-1	TRBJ1-1	TGCAGTGCTAGAGACGTGGGGGGCACTGAAGCTTTCTTT	CSARDVGGTEAFF
few	-	TRBV28	TRBJ1-1	TGTGCCAGCAGCCTACCGGCCTTTGAAGCTTTCTTT	CASSLPAFEAFF
many	TRBD2	TRBV20-1	TRBJ2-1	TGCAGTGCCCTTGAGATAGCGGGGACCTACAATGAGCAGTTCTTC	CSALEIAGTYNEQFF
many	TRBD2	TRBV28	TRBJ2-1	TGTGCCAGCAGTTCCATCGGACTAGCGAAGAATGAGCAGTTCTTC	CASSSIGLAKNEQFF
-	TRBD2	TRBV29-1	TRBJ2-3	TGCAGCGTTCCCAGCGGGATGGGGGTCACAGATACGCAGTATTTT	CSVPSGMGVTDTQYF
few	TRBD2	TRBV6-2/TRBV6-3	TRBJ2-5	TGTGCCAGCAGTTACTCCCCGCCTAGCGGGGGGGAAGAGACCCAGTACTTC	CASSYSPPSGGEETQYF
many	TRBD1	TRBV2	TRBJ2-1	TGTGCCAGCAGCCGGGACAGATACAATGAGCAGTTCTTC	CASSRDRYNEQFF
few	TRBD1	TRBV2	TRBJ1-1	TGTGCCAGCAGTGAACTGACAGGGTTCGCTGAAGCTTTCTTT	CASSELTGFAEAFF
-	TRBD2	TRBV6-6	TRBJ2-1	TGTGCCAGCAGCGTAACTAGCGGAAACAATGAGCAGTTCTTC	CASSVTSGNNEQFF
-	TRBD1	TRBV28	TRBJ1-4	TGTGCCAGCGCCGGGACAGCTAATGAAAAACTGTTTTTT	CASAGTANEKLFF
-	TRBD1	TRBV6-2/TRBV6-3	TRBJ2-6	TGTGCCAGCAGTTACCCGCGCCTACCCACCGACAGGGCTGGGGCCAACGTCCTGACTTTC	CASSYPRLPTDRAGANVLTF
many	-	TRBV18	TRBJ1-5	TGTGCCAGCTCACCCCTCGGAGGCCAAGGTGAACAGCCCCAGCATTTT	CASSPLGGQGEQPQHF
few	TRBD2	TRBV7-2	TRBJ2-7	TGTGCCAGCCGGCGCGGCGGGGGTAGCTCCTACGAGCAGTACTTC	CASRRGGGSSYEQYF
many	-	TRBV10-2	TRBJ2-2	TGCGCCAGCAGTGAAGGGGCCGGGGAGCTGTTTTTT	CASSEGAGELFF
few	-	TRBV4-2	TRBJ1-2	TGTGCCAGCAGCCAATCACAGAACTATGGCTACACCTTC	CASSQSQNYGYTF
many	-	TRBV5-1	TRBJ2-2	TGCGCCAGCAGCACCTACGAGAAACTAAGGTCTCCCGGGGAGCTGTTTTTT	CASSTYEKLRSPGELFF
-	TRBD1	TRBV28	TRBJ2-7	TGTGCCAGCAGAACCGGGACAGCCCACTCCTACGAGCAGTACTTC	CASRTGTAHSYEQYF
-	-	TRBV27	TRBJ1-1	TGTGCCAGCAGTTTAGCGACGGGTATGAACACTGAAGCTTTCTTT	CASSLATGMNTEAFF
-	TRBD2	TRBV7-2	TRBJ2-1	TGTGCCAGCAGCTTGAGCCTAGCGGGGGGACAGAATGAGCAGTTCTTC	CASSLSLAGGQNEQFF
many	-	TRBV6-2/TRBV6-3	TRBJ1-5	TGTGCCAGCAGTTATTTGGGCGAGAATCAGCCCCAGCATTTT	CASSYLGENQPQHF
few	-	TRBV4-3	TRBJ2-7	TGCGCCAGCAGCCAAGCGTGGGAAGACACCTACGAGCAGTACTTC	CASSQAWEDTYEQYF
few	TRBD2	TRBV28	TRBJ2-3	TGTGCCAGCAGGCTAGCGGGAGGAGGCACAGATACGCAGTATTTT	CASRLAGGGTDTQYF
few	TRBD2	TRBV12-3/TRBV12-4	TRBJ2-2	TGTGCCAGCAGAGCGGGGCCGGGCGCGAACACCGGGGAGCTGTTTTTT	CASRAGPGANTGELFF